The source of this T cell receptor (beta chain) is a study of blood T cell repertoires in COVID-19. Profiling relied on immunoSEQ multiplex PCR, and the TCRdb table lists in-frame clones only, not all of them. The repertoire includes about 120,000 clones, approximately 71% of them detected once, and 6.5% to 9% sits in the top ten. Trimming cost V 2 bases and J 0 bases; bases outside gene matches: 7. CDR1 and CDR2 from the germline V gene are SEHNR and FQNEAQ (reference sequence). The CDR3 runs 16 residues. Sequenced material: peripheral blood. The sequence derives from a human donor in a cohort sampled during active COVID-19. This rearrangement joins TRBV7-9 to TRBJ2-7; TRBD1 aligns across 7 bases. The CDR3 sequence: CASSLRDSGSSYEQYF. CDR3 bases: TGTGCCAGCAGCTTAAGGGACAGCGGAAGCTCCTACGAGCAGTACTTC.